This T cell receptor (beta chain) was found in a study of CD4 T cells in relation to SARS-CoV-2 and coronaviruses (dated by TCRdb to the early 2020s). A note on the overall study: The ViraFEST assay cultured PBMCs with antigen for 10 days, then sequenced TCR beta CDR3s to find antigen-specific clonal expansions. An HIV-1 Nef peptide pool or a culture without peptide was used as the negative reference condition. Shared crossreactive spike epitopes were mapped to their HLA restriction using patient-derived lymphoblastoid cell lines. Memory CD4+ T cell crossreactivity between SARS-CoV-2 and common cold coronavirus spike proteins was assessed at the TCR clonotype level in the study. The Adaptive Biotechnologies TCR-sequencing kit was used to sequence samples from three pre-COVID donors and the naive versus memory experiments, while other data came from Illumina-based sequencing. Expansion assays from other donors in the study were sequenced with a different, Illumina-based TCR-beta assay.

Study-level results and caveats: Crossreactive clones showed significantly weaker SARS-CoV-2-driven expansion than monoreactive clones, consistent with antigenic imprinting. Because no donor provided both pre-pandemic and post-infection samples, tracing the source of pre-existing responses was limited. The study was limited by small numbers of patients and tested TCRs. In about two thirds of donors, memory CD4+ clonotypes turned up that crossrecognized SARS-CoV-2 and at least one common cold coronavirus spike. Crossreactivity analysis was centred on spike protein, so crossreactivity against other viral proteins was not assessed.

Receptor amplification or capture employed the immunoSEQ multiplex PCR assay. In the source study's methods: During preprocessing, nonproductive sequences were discarded, as were any CDR3s that did not begin with C, did not end with F or W, or were shorter than 7 amino acids. The MANAFEST web app was used to call antigen-specific clonotypes on the basis of expansion compared with the reference and with other culture wells. A clone was considered positive if the clone showed significant expansion compared with the reference culture in 2 of 3 replicate wells at an FDR below 0.05. Positive clones also required significant expansion versus all other tandem wells and an odds ratio above 5. After three terminal residues were trimmed from each end, CDR3 homology was quantified as pairwise Levenshtein distance using the stringdist R package. The source is immuneACCESS, and TCRdb retained only in-frame sequences with V and J called. Part of the clones is not carried over; for the studies checked, unresolved V genes explain less than half of this, and the remainder is unexplained. The V and J calls and the clone size are those of that table, but D and trimming were determined from the DNA. This sample gives some 11,000 clones in total; 84% of them show up just once. In total, the top ten clones hold under 30% of the sample.

CD4+ T cells from unexposed donors were collected before the COVID-19 pandemic (2011-2018). The EasySep CD4+ T cell isolation kit was used to isolate CD4+ T cells once the cultures had run for about 11 days. As cell number allowed, CD4+ T cells from unexposed donors were tested for reactivity to SARS-CoV-2 S and N and to four common cold coronavirus spike pools. PBMCs were cultured at under 2.5 million per well in IMDM supplemented with 5% human AB serum and about 9.6 IU/ml IL-2. Half of the culture medium was replaced with fresh IL-2-containing medium on days 3 and 7. In general, every peptide culture condition was set up in three replicate wells. The leukapheresis product for the unexposed donors was obtained through commercial purchase. PBMCs were isolated from leukapheresis product or whole blood by Ficoll-Paque PLUS gradient centrifugation. PBMCs were either cryopreserved at -140 degrees C or used fresh in the expansion assay. The QIAamp Micro DNA Kit was used to extract genomic DNA from the CD4+ T cells.

Counted from cysteine to phenylalanine, this CDR3 has 16 amino acids. Here the CDR3 DNA is all that survives: 48 bases in frame from base 1. Per the germline V gene (reference sequence), LGHDT is the CDR1 and YNNKEL is the CDR2. V lost 1 base and J lost 9 bases, and the count of bases not matched to a germline gene is 8. Worth noting for this clone: There is no known antigen for this receptor. The sample holds no much larger clone one base away, and base qualities are not on file.

This sequence originates from a human donor in good health. The sequencing input was CD4+ T cells from PBMCs, cultured in vitro. The rearranged segments are TRBV3-1 (or the pseudogene TRBV3-2) and TRBJ2-1; TRBD2 lines up with 11 middle nucleotides. The DNA reads TGTGCCAGCAGCCAAGCACTAGCGGGAGTTGTGGGTGAGCAGTTCTTC. It translates as CASSQALAGVVGEQFF.